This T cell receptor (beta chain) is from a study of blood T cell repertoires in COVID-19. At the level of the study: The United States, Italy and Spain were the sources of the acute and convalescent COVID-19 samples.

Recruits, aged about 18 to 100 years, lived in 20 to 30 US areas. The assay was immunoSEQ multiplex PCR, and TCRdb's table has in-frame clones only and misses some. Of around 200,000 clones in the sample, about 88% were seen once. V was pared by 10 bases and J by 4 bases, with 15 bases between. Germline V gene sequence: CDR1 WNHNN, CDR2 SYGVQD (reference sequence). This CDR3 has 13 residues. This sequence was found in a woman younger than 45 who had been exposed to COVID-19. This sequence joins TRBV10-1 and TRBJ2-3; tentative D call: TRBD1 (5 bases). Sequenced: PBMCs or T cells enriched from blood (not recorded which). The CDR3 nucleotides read TGCGCCACCGCTAGGACAATCTCAGATACGCAGTATTTT. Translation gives CATARTISDTQYF.